Listed below are T cell receptor beta chains from one sample, sequenced in a study of response to subunit inactivated influenza vaccine. MiXCR, run by TCRdb on the RT-PCR reads, gives a single entry per CDR3 protein. The sample records more than 150,000 distinct CDR3 sequences, about 9% being singletons. This material consisted of non-naive T cells sorted from PBMCs, taken on the day of vaccination. These receptor sequences come from a middle-aged man who received an inactivated influenza vaccine. CDR3s include the opening cysteine and the closing phenylalanine or tryptophan. A D gene is named only where the DNA matches it firmly.

TRBD1	TRBV20-1	TRBJ1-2	CSASTPGQGRNGYTF
TRBD2	TRBV12-3/TRBV12-4	TRBJ2-2	CASSFPRTSGNTGELFF
TRBD2	TRBV2	TRBJ2-7	CASSGTRAGEQYF
TRBD1	TRBV20-1	TRBJ1-5	CSASPATGKSQPQHF
NA	TRBV29-1	TRBJ2-1	CSVAGRPSSYNEQFF
NA	TRBV28	TRBJ1-5	CASSPRSTRPRDPQHF
NA	TRBV5-5	TRBJ1-2	CASSLVPGANYGYTF
NA	TRBV6-5	TRBJ2-7	CASSWTSDSYEQYF
NA	TRBV3-1	TRBJ1-6	CASRGYNSPLHF
NA	TRBV10-3	TRBJ1-1	CAISQGGGFPEAFF
NA	TRBV6-1	TRBJ2-1	CASKGQDFNEQFF
NA	TRBV7-2	TRBJ2-3	CASSLVSGWPADTQYF
NA	TRBV2	TRBJ2-3	CASSEEKADTQYF
TRBD1	TRBV2	TRBJ1-5	CASSERGGGVSQHF
NA	TRBV15	TRBJ1-2	CATSRTLQGLSTF
NA	TRBV2	TRBJ2-1	CARSPYSSKSYNEQFF
NA	TRBV6-2/TRBV6-3	TRBJ2-2	CASSYSQGGANTGELFF
NA	TRBV12-3/TRBV12-4	TRBJ2-3	CASGETVADTQYF
NA	TRBV29-1	TRBJ2-1	CSGCWLYNEQFF
NA	TRBV20-1	TRBJ2-7	CSARARGTQQYEQYF
TRBD2	TRBV4-2	TRBJ2-1	CASSQDRGTSGYNEQFF
TRBD2	TRBV5-4	TRBJ2-3	CASSLGLADTQYF
NA	TRBV7-2	TRBJ1-1	CASSLVLRTGEAFF
NA	TRBV7-2	TRBJ1-3	CASSLLSGFGGNTIYF
NA	TRBV2	TRBJ2-2	CASSAEVTGELFF
TRBD1	TRBV6-1	TRBJ2-7	CASSPSGTGVPYEQYF
NA	TRBV5-1	TRBJ2-7	CASSLTGIPYEQYF
NA	TRBV27	TRBJ1-2	CASSARAGTRANYGYTF
TRBD2	TRBV6-1	TRBJ2-5	CASSEPAGLAISVAQYF
TRBD2	TRBV18	TRBJ2-2	CASSPLAGGNTGELFF
NA	TRBV5-4	TRBJ2-5	CASSAPGQETQYF
NA	TRBV5-4	TRBJ2-3	CASSLYGGTDTQYF
NA	TRBV12-3/TRBV12-4	TRBJ2-5	CASRQGQETQYF
NA	TRBV27	TRBJ1-3	CASSPLSSGNTIYF
NA	TRBV20-1	TRBJ2-5	CSARLDETQYF
NA	TRBV6-2/TRBV6-3	TRBJ2-7	CASSYSGTKGEQYF
NA	TRBV10-3	TRBJ2-3	CAISADPTRTDTQYF
NA	TRBV27	TRBJ2-7	CASSLSGPTGPYEQYF
TRBD1	TRBV5-1	TRBJ2-5	CASSFGTGAQGTQYF
NA	TRBV9	TRBJ1-6	CASSVTGGRSPLHF
NA	TRBV28	TRBJ1-1	CASSHPGTEAFF
TRBD1	TRBV24-1	TRBJ1-2	CATSVRGERDGYTF
NA	TRBV28	TRBJ2-5	CASTSKGSGSSGTQYF
TRBD2	TRBV28	TRBJ2-5	CATRTSGSFGETQYF
TRBD2	TRBV28	TRBJ2-7	CATGLAGGSYEQYF
NA	TRBV4-3	TRBJ1-2	CASSQGEGYGYTF
NA	TRBV2	TRBJ1-2	CASSMQGTAIYGYTF
TRBD2	TRBV5-1	TRBJ2-5	CASSLAVGLVMETQYF
NA	TRBV28	TRBJ1-2	CASSEGRTNYGYTF
NA	TRBV20-1	TRBJ1-1	CSARDMGGRDTEAFF
TRBD2	TRBV28	TRBJ2-7	CASSDPSGSYEQYF